This TCR beta chain was recorded in a study of T cell repertoires in ileal Crohn's disease. Study as a whole: Patients had a median roughly 8-year disease duration, and roughly 40% were active smokers.

V was trimmed by 1 base and J by 1 base, leaving 11 bases between them. Germline lookup yields CDR1 MGHRA and CDR2 YSYEKL. The CDR3 covers 16 residues. The assay was immunoSEQ multiplex PCR, and TCRdb's table has in-frame clones only and misses some. The sample includes approximately 1,300 clones, 60% to 85% of them seen just once. Time point in this sample: neoterminal ileum biopsy at postoperative endoscopy, about 6 months after surgery. The TCR was taken from an adult with Crohn's disease. Sequencing was performed on ileal tissue. The chain employs TRBV4-1 and TRBJ2-4; possibly TRBD1 or TRBD2 for D (5 bases each). CDR3 region: CASSQGAEGAKNIQYF. CDR3 nucleotide sequence: TGCGCCAGCAGCCAAGGAGCTGAGGGGGCCAAAAACATTCAGTACTTC.